The entry that follows covers one T cell receptor (beta chain) sequence. The germline V gene has CDR1 SGHTA and CDR2 FQGTGA. The length of the CDR3 is 15 residues. Trimming took 5 bases from V and 3 from J; bases not matched to a gene: 6. These data originate in a study of blood T cell repertoires in COVID-19. Per the authors' pipeline: Reference gene primers were amplified, and this amplification served to estimate nucleated cell counts. TCRdb's copy holds only in-frame clones and misses some; the assay was immunoSEQ multiplex PCR. For V, J and clone size, that table is used; D and trimming come from the DNA. The sample has roughly 180,000 clones, roughly 79% seen once; the top ten hold about 10%.

The sample comprised peripheral blood. This clonotype originated in a woman in her forties with COVID-19, enrolled during active disease. The V call is TRBV7-3, the J call TRBJ2-3, with 9 bases lining up with TRBD1. DNA for the CDR3: TGTGCCAGCAGCGCGGGACAGGGAAGGACAGATACGCAGTATTTT. Amino acids: CASSAGQGRTDTQYF.